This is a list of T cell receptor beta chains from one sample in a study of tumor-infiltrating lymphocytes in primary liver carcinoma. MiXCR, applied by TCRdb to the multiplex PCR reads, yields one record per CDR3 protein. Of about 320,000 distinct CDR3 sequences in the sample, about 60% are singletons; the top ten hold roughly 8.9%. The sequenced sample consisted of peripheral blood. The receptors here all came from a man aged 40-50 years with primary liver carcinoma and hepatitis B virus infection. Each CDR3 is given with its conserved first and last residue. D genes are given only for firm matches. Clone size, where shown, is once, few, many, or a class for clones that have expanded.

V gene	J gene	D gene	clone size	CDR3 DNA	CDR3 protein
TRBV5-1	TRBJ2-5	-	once	TGCGCCAGCAGCTTGGACGGGAGTAGACAGACCCAGGACTTC	CASSLDGSRQTQDF
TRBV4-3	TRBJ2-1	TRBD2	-	TGCGACAGCAGCCAAGGGGTAGCGGGAGTCCCGTACAATGAGCAGCTCTTC	CDSSQGVAGVPYNEQLF
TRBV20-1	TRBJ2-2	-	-	TGCAGTGCTAGAGATCGTCGTAACACCGGGGAGCTGTTTTTT	CSARDRRNTGELFF
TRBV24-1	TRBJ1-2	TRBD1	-	TGTGCCACCAGTGATGACAGGGGGTATGGCTACACCTTC	CATSDDRGYGYTF
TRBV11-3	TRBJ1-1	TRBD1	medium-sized	TGTGCCAGCAGCCTCAGGGGGGGTACTGAAGCTTTCTTT	CASSLRGGTEAFF
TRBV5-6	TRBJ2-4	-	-	TGTGCCAGCAGCCCACAGGGATTCAAAAACATTCAGTACTTC	CASSPQGFKNIQYF
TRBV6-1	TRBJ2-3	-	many	TGTGCCAGTCGCCTTACAGATACGCAGTATTTT	CASRLTDTQYF
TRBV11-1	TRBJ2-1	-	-	TGTGCCAGCAACCCCCTCGGACCCTCAGATGAGCAGTTCTTC	CASNPLGPSDEQFF
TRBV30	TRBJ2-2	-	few	TGTGCCTGGAGTTACCACGGGATAACCGGGGAGCTGTTTTTT	CAWSYHGITGELFF
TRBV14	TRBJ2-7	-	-	TGTGCCAGCAGCAAACGGAGCGGGACAAGCGAGCAGTACTTC	CASSKRSGTSEQYF
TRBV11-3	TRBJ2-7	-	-	TGTGCCAGCGGGTTAGGAGAGGGTCCCAGCGCGGGCGAGCAGTACTTC	CASGLGEGPSAGEQYF
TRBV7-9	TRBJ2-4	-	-	TGTGCCAGCAGCCCTCCTGCTATAGCCAAAAACACTCAGTACTTC	CASSPPAIAKNTQYF
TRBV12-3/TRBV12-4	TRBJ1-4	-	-	TGTGCCCGCACTTTAAGTGGGGTTGGTGAAAAACTGTTTTTT	CARTLSGVGEKLFF
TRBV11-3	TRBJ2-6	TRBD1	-	TGTGCCAGCAGCCGGGACAGCATCTCTGGGGCCAATATCCTGACTTTC	CASSRDSISGANILTF
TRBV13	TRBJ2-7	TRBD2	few	TGTGCCAGCAGGATGAGCGGGAACTCCTACGAGCAGTACTTC	CASRMSGNSYEQYF
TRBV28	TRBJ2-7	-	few	TGTGCCAGCAACGTGGGGAACGAGCAGTACTTC	CASNVGNEQYF
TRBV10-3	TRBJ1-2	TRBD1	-	TGTACCATCAGGGGACAGGGAATCTATGACTACACCTTC	CTIRGQGIYDYTF
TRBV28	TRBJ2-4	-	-	TGTGCCAGCAGTTTACCAAACATTCAGTACTTC	CASSLPNIQYF
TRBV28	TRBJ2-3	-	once	TGTGCCATTAGCCCCCCGGGAGTCGGAGTAGATACGCAGTATTTT	CAISPPGVGVDTQYF
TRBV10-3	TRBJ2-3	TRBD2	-	TGTACCATCAGTTCCGGGACTAGCGGGAGTAATCCCAGAGATACGCAGTATTTT	CTISSGTSGSNPRDTQYF
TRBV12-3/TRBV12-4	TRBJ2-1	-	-	TGTGCCAGCAGTTTAGGGACTGAGCAGTTCTTC	CASSLGTEQFF
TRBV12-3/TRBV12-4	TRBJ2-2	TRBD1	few	TGTGCCAGCAGTTTTGTAACAGGGGGCACCGGGGAGCCGTTTTTT	CASSFVTGGTGEPFF
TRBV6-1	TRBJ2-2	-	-	TGTGCCAGCAGTGATGGATGGCCCGAGGAGCTGTTTTTT	CASSDGWPEELFF
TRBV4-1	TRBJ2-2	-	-	TGCGCCAGCAGCCAAGCAGGGGGGACTTCCCTCTCCGGGGAGCTGTTTTTT	CASSQAGGTSLSGELFF
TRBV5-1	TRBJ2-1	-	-	TGCGCCAGCAGCTTGGAAGCCCAAGGCTCCTTCAATGAGCAGTTCTTC	CASSLEAQGSFNEQFF
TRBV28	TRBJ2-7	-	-	TGTGCCAGCAGTTCGGTCGATCGTAAAGGGGGGCAGTACTTC	CASSSVDRKGGQYF
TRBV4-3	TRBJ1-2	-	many	TGCGCCAGCAGCCAAGAGGGGGGGCTTGGCTATGGCTACCCCTTC	CASSQEGGLGYGYPF
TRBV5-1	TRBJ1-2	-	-	TGCGCCAGCAGCTTGGGACTGACTTCAGGGGGCTACACCTTC	CASSLGLTSGGYTF
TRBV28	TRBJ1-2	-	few	TGTGCCAGCAGTTTAACAGTCAACTATGGCTACACCTTC	CASSLTVNYGYTF
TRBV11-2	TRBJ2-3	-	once	TGTGACAGCAGCCTAATCCTGAGCACAGATACGCAGTATTTT	CDSSLILSTDTQYF
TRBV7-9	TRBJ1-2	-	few	TGTGCCAGCAGCCCGACGGATTCTAACTATGGCTACACCTTC	CASSPTDSNYGYTF
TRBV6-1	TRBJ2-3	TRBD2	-	TGTGTCAGCAGCGGACTAGCGGGAGACGCAGATACGCAGTATTTT	CVSSGLAGDADTQYF